This is a list of T cell receptor beta chains from one sample in a study of neoadjuvant anti-PD-1 for oral cavity cancer. Clones were sequenced by immunoSEQ multiplex PCR, and TCRdb holds only the in-frame ones, with some missing. The table lists some 6,700 clones, 72% of them singletons. The material sequenced was PBMCs, taken before nivolumab (anti-PD-1) treatment. These receptors all come from a person aged 40 to 85 with oral cavity squamous cell carcinoma. Both conserved end residues are part of each CDR3. The order of the fields is J gene, CDR3 length, V gene, D gene, clone size, CDR3 DNA, CDR3 protein. The D gene is left open where the match is weak. Where a row states a size, it is once, few, many or the class of an expanded clone; other rows omit it.

>TRBJ2-2|15|TRBV11-2|TRBD1|few
TGTGCCAGCAGCTTGACAGGGACGAACACCGGGGAGCTGTTTTTT
CASSLTGTNTGELFF
>TRBJ2-5|11|TRBV20-1|.|.
TGCAGTGCCAGGTCCTGGGAGACCCAGTACTTC
CSARSWETQYF
>TRBJ2-1|11|TRBV5-6|.|.
TGTGCCAGCAGTTCTTACAATGAGCAGTTCTTC
CASSSYNEQFF
>TRBJ2-3|14|TRBV6-5|.|.
TGTGCCAGCAAAAGGGGCAGAGGCACAGATACGCAGTATTTT
CASKRGRGTDTQYF
>TRBJ1-4|15|TRBV6-1|.|.
TGTGCCAGCAGGCTGGACGGCCGCGGTAATGAAAAACTGTTTTTT
CASRLDGRGNEKLFF
>TRBJ2-3|14|TRBV10-3|.|.
TGTGCTATGAGGGGCCGTTCTAGCACAGATACGCAGTATTTT
CAMRGRSSTDTQYF
>TRBJ1-1|15|TRBV15|.|.
TGTGCCACCAGCAGAGATAACCGAAGACAGGATGAAGCTTTCTTT
CATSRDNRRQDEAFF
>TRBJ2-5|16|TRBV7-9|TRBD2|few
TGTGCCAGCAGCTTTCGGCGGGGGACGGTGGAAGAGACCCAGTACTTC
CASSFRRGTVEETQYF
>TRBJ2-7|13|TRBV2|TRBD1|.
TGTGCCAGCAGTTCGGACAGGGGAAGCGAGCAGTACTTC
CASSSDRGSEQYF
>TRBJ1-4|14|TRBV7-9|TRBD1|few
TGTGCCAGCAGCACGGACAGGGGTGGTGAAAAACTGTTTTTT
CASSTDRGGEKLFF
>TRBJ2-3|15|TRBV5-8|TRBD2|.
TGTGCCAGCAGCTTGGGGCTAGCGGTCTCAGATACGCAGTATTTT
CASSLGLAVSDTQYF
>TRBJ2-3|15|TRBV6-4|TRBD2|few
TGTGCCAGCAGCCCTGCTAGCGGGAGCACAGATACGCAGTATTTT
CASSPASGSTDTQYF
>TRBJ2-7|14|TRBV15|TRBD1|.
TGTGCCACCAGCAGGGACAGGGGGTCCTACGAGCAGTACTTC
CATSRDRGSYEQYF
>TRBJ1-2|12|TRBV5-8|.|.
TGTGCCAGCAGCTTGGGGGAGGATGGCTACACCTTC
CASSLGEDGYTF
>TRBJ2-7|13|TRBV15|.|.
TGTGCCACCAGCAGGCGAGAGGCGCGGGAGCAGTACTTC
CATSRREAREQYF
>TRBJ1-6|14|TRBV9|.|.
TGTGCCAGCAGCCGGGGGACATCCGGCTCACCCCTCCACTTT
CASSRGTSGSPLHF
>TRBJ1-1|13|TRBV11-3|.|once
TGTGCCAGCAGCCCCTCACAGGCTGCTGAAGCTTTCTTT
CASSPSQAAEAFF
>TRBJ2-1|17|TRBV4-3|.|.
TGCGCCAGCAGCCAAGTTTGGGGGCAGAGCTCCTACAATGAGCAGTTCTTC
CASSQVWGQSSYNEQFF
>TRBJ2-3|14|TRBV19|.|.
TGTGCCAGTAGTATAGGATCCGCGTCAGATACGCAGTATTTT
CASSIGSASDTQYF
>TRBJ2-3|13|TRBV7-8|.|.
TGTGCCAGCAGCTTATTGGCATTAGATACGCAGTATTTT
CASSLLALDTQYF
>TRBJ1-6|18|TRBV4-2|TRBD1|.
TGTGCCAGCAGCCAAGATCTCGGGGGGACAGGGTATAATTCACCCCTCCACTTT
CASSQDLGGTGYNSPLHF
>TRBJ1-6|14|TRBV5-4|TRBD1|.
TGTGCCAGCAGCTCGGAGACAGGGAGTTCACCCCTCCACTTT
CASSSETGSSPLHF
>TRBJ1-2|13|TRBV14|.|.
TGTGCCAGCAGCCAAGGGGGGTTCTATGGCTACACCTTC
CASSQGGFYGYTF
>TRBJ1-1|12|TRBV29-1|.|few
TGCAGCGTTGACCTGAGGAACACTGAAGCTTTCTTT
CSVDLRNTEAFF
>TRBJ1-1|14|TRBV18|.|.
TGTGCCAGCTCACCGACAGGAGTAGGCACTGAAGCTTTCTTT
CASSPTGVGTEAFF
>TRBJ2-5|14|TRBV5-1|.|.
TGCGCCAGCAGCAACAGGTGGTTAAGGGAGACCCAGTACTTC
CASSNRWLRETQYF
>TRBJ1-2|13|TRBV7-9|.|.
TGTGCCAGCAGCCCCTCTATTGACTATGGCTACACCTTC
CASSPSIDYGYTF